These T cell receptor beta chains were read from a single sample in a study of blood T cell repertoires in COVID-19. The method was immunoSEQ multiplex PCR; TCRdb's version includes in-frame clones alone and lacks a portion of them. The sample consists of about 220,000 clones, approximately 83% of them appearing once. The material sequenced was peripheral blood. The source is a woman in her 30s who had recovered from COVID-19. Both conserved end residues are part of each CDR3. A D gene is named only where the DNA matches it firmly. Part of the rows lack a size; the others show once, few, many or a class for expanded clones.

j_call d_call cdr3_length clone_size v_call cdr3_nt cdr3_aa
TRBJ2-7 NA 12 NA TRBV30 TGTGCAGTCGCCGCAACCAGGGTCGAGCAGTACTTC CAVAATRVEQYF
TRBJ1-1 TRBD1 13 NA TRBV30 TGTGCCTGCGACAGGGGGCGGGGAACTGAAGCTTTCTTT CACDRGRGTEAFF
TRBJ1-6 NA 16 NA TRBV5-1 TGCGCCAGCAGCCCGTCCAGTGATAGGGGATATTCACCCCTCCACTTT CASSPSSDRGYSPLHF
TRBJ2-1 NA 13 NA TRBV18 TGTGCCAGCTCACCATGGGGGGAGAATGAGCAGTTCTTC CASSPWGENEQFF
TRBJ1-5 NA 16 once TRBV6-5 TGTGCCAGCAGTTACGCGGCAGGGATTCTCAATCAGCCCCAGCATTTT CASSYAAGILNQPQHF
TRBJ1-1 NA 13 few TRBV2 TGTGCCAGCAGTGAAGCCATGAACACTGAAGCTTTCTTT CASSEAMNTEAFF
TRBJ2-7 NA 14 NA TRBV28 TGTGCCAGCAGTCCCCTAGGAGCTGTCAGGGCGCAGTACTTC CASSPLGAVRAQYF
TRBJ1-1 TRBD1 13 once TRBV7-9 TGTGCCAGCAGCTCGACAGGGCCTACTGAAGCTTTCTTT CASSSTGPTEAFF
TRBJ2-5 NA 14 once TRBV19 TGTGCCAGTAGCGGTAGCCGCGTATGGGAGACCCAGTACTTC CASSGSRVWETQYF
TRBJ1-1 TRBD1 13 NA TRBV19 TGTGCCACTTCACAGGGGGTATTAGCTGAAGCTTTCTTT CATSQGVLAEAFF
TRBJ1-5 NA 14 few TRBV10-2 TGCGCCAGCAGTGAGTCACAGGGCAATCAGCCCCAGCATTTT CASSESQGNQPQHF
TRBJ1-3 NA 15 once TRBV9 TGTGCCAGCAGCGTAGAAAGGGAGGCCGGAAACACCATATATTTT CASSVEREAGNTIYF
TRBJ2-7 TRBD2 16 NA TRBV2 TGTGCCAGCAGGACCTTAAGGACTAGCGGGAGCTACGAGCAGTACTTC CASRTLRTSGSYEQYF
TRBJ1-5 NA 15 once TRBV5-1 TGCGCCAGCAGACCAACAGGAGGGCCCAATCAGCCCCAGCATTTT CASRPTGGPNQPQHF
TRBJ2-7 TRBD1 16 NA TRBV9 TGTGCCAGCAGCCATCCCACGGACAGGCCCGCGGGCGAGCAGTACTTC CASSHPTDRPAGEQYF
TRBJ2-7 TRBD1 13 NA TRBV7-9 TGTGCCGGTAGGGACAGGGACTTTTTTTGTAAGTACTTC CAGRDRDFFCKYF
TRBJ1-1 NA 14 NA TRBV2 TGTGCCAGCAGTGATAGGAACCGGGGTACTGAAGCTTTCTTT CASSDRNRGTEAFF
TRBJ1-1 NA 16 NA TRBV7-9 TGTGCCAGCAGCCTAGCTAGCGGGGTCATGAACACTGAAGCTTTCTTT CASSLASGVMNTEAFF
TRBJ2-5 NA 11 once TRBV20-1 TGCAGTGTGGCGGGTCAAGAGACCCAGTACTTC CSVAGQETQYF
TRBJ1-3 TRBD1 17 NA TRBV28 TGTGCCAGTAGTCCCCCGGGCGGGACAGGGTTCGGAAACACCATATATTTT CASSPPGGTGFGNTIYF
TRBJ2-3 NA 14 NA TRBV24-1 TGTGCCACAGGGGCAGCAGAGAGCACAGATACGCAGTATTTT CATGAAESTDTQYF